One sample yielded the 20 T cell receptor beta chains listed below, sequenced in a study of beta chain features in type 1 diabetes (dated by TCRdb to the late 2010s). Library preparation employed the immunoSEQ multiplex PCR assay. All of the isolated RNA was reverse transcribed with the High Capacity cDNA Reverse Transcription Kit, so expressed TCRB transcripts were sequenced. The table was pulled from immuneACCESS by TCRdb, which kept in-frame rearrangements only. Such tables lose some clones; where checked, under half of the loss comes from unresolved V genes, and the rest has no known cause. This sample holds more than 150,000 clones; 10% to 15% were observed only once. The ten biggest clones cover 0.5% to 0.75% of the sample. Sequences were obtained from central memory CD4+ T cells from blood. The receptor source for this set is a woman younger than 30 in good health.

The chain uses TRBV28 and TRBJ2-1, with 8 bases aligning to TRBD2. The CDR3 has 15 amino acids. The germline V gene has CDR1 MDHEN and CDR2 SYDVKM. V was clipped by 7 bases and J by 5 bases; unmatched bases: 10. The CDR3 DNA reads TGTGCCAGCACCGGGAGGGGGGGGTGGAACAATGAGCAGTTCTTC. Amino acids: CASTGRGGWNNEQFF.

This sequence joins TRBV25-1 and TRBJ1-2; a weak D match, TRBD1 (6 bases). The CDR3 is 14 residues long. Per germline, CDR1 MGHDK and CDR2 SYGVNS. The V gene lost 0 bases and the J gene lost 2 bases, with 7 bases spanning the gap. The CDR3 DNA sequence: TGTGCCAGCAGTGAATATAGGGGGAACTATGGCTACACCTTC. It specifies CASSEYRGNYGYTF.

The rearrangement joins TRBV4-1 to TRBJ1-2; 9 bases line up with TRBD1. Trimming at V came to 1 base and at J to 4 bases, leaving 4 bases not matched to a gene. The CDR3 contains 15 residues. In germline, CDR1 is MGHRA, CDR2 YSYEKL. DNA for the CDR3: TGCGCCAGCAGCCAAGGAACACAGGGGGCCTATGGCTACACCTTC. Translated, it gives CASSQGTQGAYGYTF.

The J gene is TRBJ2-7, the V gene TRBV28, with D perhaps TRBD2 (6 bases). V was shortened by 0 bases and J by 5 bases, with 11 bases between the two germline ends. CDR3 length equals 14 residues. Germline V gives CDR1 MDHEN, CDR2 SYDVKM. CDR3 DNA sequence: TGTGCCAGCAGTTTATGGGAGGGGATCCACGAGCAGTACTTC. Translated, it gives CASSLWEGIHEQYF.

The V and J genes are TRBV18 and TRBJ2-7, with TRBD2 identical over 9 bases. Germline V gene data show CDR1 as KGHSH and CDR2 as LQKENI. The CDR3 has 17 amino acids. J was trimmed by 6 bases and V by 2 bases; bases with no gene match: 14. This chain's CDR3 is CASSPETSGGVVSEQYF. The CDR3 DNA follows: TGTGCCAGCTCACCAGAGACTAGCGGAGGGGTGGTATCCGAGCAGTACTTC.

The chain has TRBV19 and TRBJ2-6; 10 bases fit TRBD2. V dropped 5 bases and J dropped 2; count of bases not matched to a gene: 3. Per the germline V gene, CDR1 is LNHDA and CDR2 is SQIVND (reference sequence). This CDR3 has 16 residues. Written as DNA, the CDR3 is TGTGCCAGTAGTCTTAGCGGGAGGACTGGGGCCAACGTCCTGACTTTC. As protein: CASSLSGRTGANVLTF. Full variable domain (rest looked up from reference TRBV19 and TRBJ2-6): DGGITQSPKYLFRKEGQNVTLSCEQNLNHDAMYWYRQDPGQGLRLIYYSQIVNDFQKGDIAEGYSVSREKKESFPLTVTSAQKNPTAFYLCASSLSGRTGANVLTFGAGSRLTVL.

This clone was counted many times. The gene calls are TRBV29-1 and TRBJ2-3; 7 bases map to TRBD1. The CDR3 spans 12 residues. CDR1 and CDR2 from the germline V gene are SQVTM and ANQGSEA. Trimming took 6 bases from V and 5 from J; bases not matched to a gene: 5. CDR3 sequence reads: CSVESGGDTQYF. Written as DNA, the CDR3 is TGCAGCGTCGAGTCAGGGGGAGATACGCAGTATTTT.

This chain uses TRBV5-1 with TRBJ2-3; TRBD1 matches 10 bases. The CDR3 extends over 15 amino acids. CDR1 SGHRS and CDR2 YFSETQ come from the germline V gene. Trimming at V came to 6 bases and at J to 4 bases, leaving 8 bases not matched to a gene. For the CDR3, the DNA is TGCGCCAGCAAGAGGAGAGGACAGGGGGCAGATACGCAGTATTTT. Amino acid sequence: CASKRRGQGADTQYF.

The CDR3 bases are TGTGCCAGCAGCTTAACGGTAGCTAGCTACGAGCAGTACTTC. It encodes CASSLTVASYEQYF. V gene TRBV7-6 combines with J gene TRBJ2-7; D is ambiguous. The CDR3 consists of 14 residues. Trimming removed 2 bases at V and 3 bases at J, with 11 bases between. Germline assignment: CDR1 SGHVS and CDR2 FNYEAQ.

The chain has TRBV28 and TRBJ1-5, with 7 bases aligning to TRBD1. Trimming removed 6 bases from V and 4 bases from J; junction bases left unmatched: 9. CDR1 and CDR2 from the germline V gene are MDHEN and SYDVKM. CDR3 length equals 15 residues. Written as DNA, the CDR3 is TGTGCCAGCAGATCCACAGGGGTTGGGAATCAGCCCCAGCATTTT. This gives the protein CASRSTGVGNQPQHF. The full variable domain, rest sourced from reference TRBV28 and TRBJ1-5, is DVKVTQSSRYLVKRTGEKVFLECVQDMDHENMFWYRQDPGLGLRLIYFSYDVKMKEKGDIPEGYSVSREKKERFSLILESASTNQTSMYLCASRSTGVGNQPQHFGDGTRLSIL.

The CDR3 coding sequence is TGTGCCAGCAGCGCGATGGGTAGCGGGAGAGCAGATACGCAGTATTTT. Translation gives CASSAMGSGRADTQYF. V gene TRBV9 combines with J gene TRBJ2-3, with 9 bases fitting TRBD2. This CDR3 is 16 amino acids long. V was clipped by 3 bases and J by 4 bases; unmatched bases: 9. Germline CDR1 and CDR2: SGDLS and YYNGEE.

As to this clone: Mismatch with germline at one junction end may stem from a read error. The CDR3 region is CASSRDRPRQDF. DNA for the CDR3: TGTGCCAGCTCACGGGACAGGCCACGGCAAGACTTC. The J gene is TRBJ1-2, the V gene TRBV18; TRBD1 matches at 8 bases. This CDR3 is built from 12 residues. The germline V gene encodes CDR1 KGHSH and CDR2 LQKENI. Complete variable domain (other parts from reference TRBV18 and TRBJ1-2): NAGVMQNPRHLVRRRGQEARLRCSPMKGHSHVYWYRQLPEEGLKFMVYLQKENIIDESGMPKERFSAEFPKEGPSILRIQQVVRGDSAAYFCASSRDRPRQDFGSGTRLTVV.

Worth noting for this clone: One end of the junction varies from germline; a read error may be responsible. This chain joins TRBV10-3 and TRBJ2-7; perhaps TRBD1 as D (6 bases). This CDR3 is 12 amino acids long. CDR1 and CDR2 from the germline V gene are ENHRY and SYGVKD. The CDR3 region is CATSGGPPEQYF. Here the CDR3 DNA reads TGTGCCACCAGTGGGGGCCCGCCGGAGCAGTACTTC.

This clone turned up a few times. The J gene is TRBJ2-1, the V gene TRBV30; the match to TRBD2 covers 10 bases. The CDR3 is 14 residues long. The ends lost 0 bases at V and 8 bases at J; junction bases unmatched: 4. CDR1 and CDR2 from the germline V gene are GTSNPN and SVGIG (reference sequence). The CDR3 loop reads CAWSVAGGPYEQFF. For the CDR3, the DNA is TGTGCCTGGAGTGTAGCGGGAGGGCCGTATGAGCAGTTCTTC.

This clone was observed many times. V and J are TRBV29-1 and TRBJ2-3, with a weak D call TRBD2 (6 bases). This CDR3 is built from 12 residues. Germline CDR1 reads SQVTM; CDR2 reads ANQGSEA. Trimming removed 5 bases from V and 0 bases from J, with 6 bases in between. The chain's CDR3 is CSVSGSTDTQYF. CDR3 coding DNA: TGCAGCGTTAGCGGGAGCACAGATACGCAGTATTTT.

The V gene is TRBV7-2, the J gene TRBJ1-4; the D gene is possibly TRBD1 (6 bases). CDR1 is SGHTA and CDR2 is FQGNSA in the germline V gene. This CDR3 contains 14 residues. V lost 3 bases to trimming and J lost 8 bases, with 13 bases between them. The DNA for the CDR3 is TGTGCCAGCAGCTTGGGACACGTCCGGGAAAAACTGTTTTTT. Translating it yields CASSLGHVREKLFF.

This clone was counted only a few times. This chain joins TRBV29-1 and TRBJ2-3; 10 bases are shared with TRBD2. Germline CDR1 is SQVTM and CDR2 is ANQGSEA. The CDR3 contains 16 residues. Trimming at V came to 3 bases and at J to 4 bases, leaving 10 bases not matched to a gene. CDR3 in amino acids: CSVDQSGRAGADTQYF. The CDR3 nucleotides read TGCAGCGTTGACCAAAGCGGGAGGGCAGGTGCAGATACGCAGTATTTT.

Ten or more counts support this clone. The V call is TRBV11-2, the J call TRBJ2-5; D might be TRBD2 (5 bases). The CDR3 is made up of 14 amino acids. Trimming removed 4 bases from V and 2 bases from J, with 11 bases in between. Germline CDR1 reads SGHAT; CDR2 reads FQNNGV. The CDR3 coding sequence is TGTGCCAGCAGCTCAAGACGGGAACAAGAGACCCAGTACTTC. This gives the protein CASSSRREQETQYF.

This clone was detected only a few times. This chain uses TRBV25-1 with TRBJ1-2; the D gene is possibly TRBD1 (6 bases). This CDR3 region has 12 residues. Trimming took 3 bases from V and 5 from J, leaving 7 bases between them. The germline gives CDR1 MGHDK, CDR2 SYGVNS. CDR3 protein: CASSDQGYGYTF. The CDR3 region has the DNA TGTGCCAGCAGTGATCAGGGGTATGGCTACACCTTC.

In this sample, this clone turned up a few times. V gene TRBV14 combines with J gene TRBJ2-7; 9 positions agree with TRBD2. Trimming removed 1 base from V and 2 bases from J; junction bases left unmatched: 6. Germline CDR1 SGHDN, CDR2 FVKESK. The CDR3 length is 16 residues. CDR3 DNA sequence: TGTGCCAGCAGCCAAGGGAGCGGGAGGATTACCTACGAGCAGTACTTC. Translating gives CASSQGSGRITYEQYF.